This T cell receptor (beta chain) originates from a study of cytomegalovirus exposure and HLA in healthy donors. Looking at the study overall: Of all 400 or so donors who were genotyped, roughly 85% belonged to the Caucasian-associated ancestry cluster.

Between the trimmed V and J ends, which lost 7 bases and 5 bases, there was a span of 14 bases. The CDR3 is 13 residues long. Per germline, CDR1 SGHVS and CDR2 FNYEAQ. This PCR relied on a set of 60 Vbeta primers and 13 Jbeta primers. The repertoire was sequenced with immunoSEQ multiplex PCR; TCRdb's copy has only in-frame clones and lacks some. The table records around 74,000 clones, 75% to 80% of them present only once. Material: PBMCs. The chain recombines TRBV7-6 with TRBJ1-1, with D possibly matching TRBD1 (5 bases). This receptor was identified in a man aged 35 to 55 in good health and CMV-seronegative. CDR3 in amino acids: CASTRNGGTEAFF. In DNA, the CDR3 is TGTGCCAGCACCAGGAACGGGGGGACTGAAGCTTTCTTT.